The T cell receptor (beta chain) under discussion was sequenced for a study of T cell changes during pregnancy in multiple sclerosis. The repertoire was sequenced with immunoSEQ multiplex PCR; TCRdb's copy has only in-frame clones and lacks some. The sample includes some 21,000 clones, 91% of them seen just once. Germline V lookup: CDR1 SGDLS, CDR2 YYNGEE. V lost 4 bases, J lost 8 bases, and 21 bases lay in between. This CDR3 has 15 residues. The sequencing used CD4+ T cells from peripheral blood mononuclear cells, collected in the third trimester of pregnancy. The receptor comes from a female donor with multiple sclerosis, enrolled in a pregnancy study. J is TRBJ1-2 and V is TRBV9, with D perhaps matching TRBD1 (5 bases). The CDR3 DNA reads TGTGCCAGCAGCCCCGAGGGGAGGGTAGGAGGGGGCTACACCTTC. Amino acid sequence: CASSPEGRVGGGYTF.